Listed here are 24 T cell receptor beta chains from one sample, sequenced in a study of blood T cell repertoires in COVID-19. Method: immunoSEQ multiplex PCR; TCRdb's copy keeps in-frame clones and lacks some. The top ten clones hold 2.5% to 3.5% of a sample with approximately 150,000 clones, 75% to 90% of them seen once. The specimen sequenced was peripheral blood. The origin of the receptors is a woman aged 55-70 years with active COVID-19.

The CDR3, as DNA: TGTGCCAGGGGGACTAGCGGATCCAGAGCTTACTTC. Amino acid sequence: CARGTSGSRAYF. The rearrangement links TRBV6-4 to TRBJ2-4; TRBD2 matches 11 bases. V shed 9 bases and J 16 bases; nucleotides not matched to a gene: 11. Germline lookup yields CDR1 MRHNA and CDR2 SNTAGT. The length of the CDR3 is 12 residues.

This chain joins TRBV18 and TRBJ1-3; the match to TRBD1 covers 8 bases. V dropped 3 bases and J dropped 1; count of bases not matched to a gene: 5. The CDR3 is 16 amino acids. Germline assignment: CDR1 KGHSH and CDR2 LQKENI. CDR3: CASSPGQGVSGNTIYF. CDR3 in DNA: TGTGCCAGCTCACCTGGACAGGGTGTGTCTGGAAACACCATATATTTT.

The chain links TRBV4-1 to TRBJ1-1; 7 nucleotides align to TRBD1. The CDR3 totals 16 residues. In germline, CDR1 is MGHRA, CDR2 YSYEKL. Unmatched junction bases numbered 7, after V lost 3 bases and J lost 0 bases. This CDR3 reads CASSHLTGQLNTEAFF. In DNA, the CDR3 is TGCGCCAGCAGCCACCTCACGGGACAGCTGAACACTGAAGCTTTCTTT.

This clone was counted a few times. The V call is TRBV7-8, the J call TRBJ1-5; 7 nucleotides agree with TRBD1. This CDR3 spans 15 amino acids. The germline V gene encodes CDR1 SGHVS and CDR2 FQNEAQ. The ends lost 5 bases at V and 6 bases at J; junction bases unmatched: 10. The CDR3 region is CASSLIQTGTQPQHF. In DNA, the CDR3 is TGTGCCAGCAGCCTGATCCAGACAGGGACTCAGCCCCAGCATTTT.

The V gene is TRBV7-2, the J gene TRBJ1-5, with TRBD1 matching 7 bases. Germline-derived CDR1 and CDR2 are SGHTA and FQGNSA. The CDR3 runs 16 residues. The V segment lost 0 bases and the J segment 4 bases; nucleotides outside the gene matches: 6. In nucleotides, the CDR3 is TGTGCCAGCAGCTTAGCGCCGACAGGGCGAAATCAGCCCCAGCATTTT. Translation gives CASSLAPTGRNQPQHF.

This clone was detected once. The chain recombines TRBV28 with TRBJ2-7, with 8 bases matching TRBD2. Germline CDR1 MDHEN, CDR2 SYDVKM. The CDR3 is made up of 15 amino acids. V trimming: 5 bases; J trimming: 3 bases; junction bases outside the gene matches: 9. The CDR3, as DNA: TGTGCCAGCAGTCCCACGGGAGGGCAGTACTACGAGCAGTACTTC. Translating it yields CASSPTGGQYYEQYF.

The gene calls are TRBV6-1 and TRBJ1-2; D not certain. Germline V gene data show CDR1 as MNHNS and CDR2 as SASEGT. V lost 1 base, J lost 8 bases, and 8 bases lay in between. This CDR3 comprises 12 residues. The chain's CDR3 is CASSEGELGYTF. The CDR3 nucleotides are TGTGCCAGCAGTGAAGGCGAATTAGGCTACACCTTC.

This clone was observed a single time. The genes are TRBV4-3 and TRBJ1-2; D gene uncertain. Looked up from germline, CDR1 is LGHNA and CDR2 is YSLEER. V was pared by 4 bases and J by 7 bases, with 16 bases between. The CDR3 covers 14 residues. The CDR3 DNA reads as TGCGCCAGCAGCCTTGATAGGGAGGGTTTTGGCTACACCTTC. Amino acid sequence: CASSLDREGFGYTF.

This chain joins TRBV7-8 and TRBJ1-3; possible D gene TRBD1, 6 bases. The CDR3 contains 16 residues. Per germline, CDR1 SGHVS and CDR2 FQNEAQ. The V end was cut by 5 bases, the J end by 0 bases, with 14 bases between. The CDR3 is CASSPRDTFSGNTIYF. The CDR3 DNA is TGTGCCAGCAGCCCCCGGGACACTTTCTCTGGAAACACCATATATTTT.

This clone has more than one count but fewer than ten. CDR3 protein: CASNRQGEGPQHF. The CDR3 nucleotides are TGTGCCAGCAACCGACAGGGGGAAGGGCCCCAGCATTTT. The chain uses TRBV7-2 and TRBJ1-5; 9 positions agree with TRBD1. This CDR3 has 13 amino acids. Trimming removed 7 bases from V and 9 bases from J; junction bases left unmatched: 7. The germline V gene has CDR1 SGHTA and CDR2 FQGNSA.

The chain combines TRBV2 with TRBJ1-6, with 12 nucleotides matching TRBD1. After removal of 10 bases from V and 11 bases from J, the junction contained 9 bases not matched to a gene. The CDR3 has 14 amino acids. CDR1 SNHLY and CDR2 FYNNEI come from the germline V gene. The CDR3 sequence: CATKPGQGAPPLHF. The CDR3 DNA follows: TGTGCCACCAAGCCGGGACAGGGGGCCCCACCCCTCCACTTT.

This sequence joins TRBV14 and TRBJ1-4, with 9 bases that match TRBD1. V trimming: 5 bases; J trimming: 8 bases; junction bases outside the gene matches: 6. Germline values: CDR1 SGHDN, CDR2 FVKESK. This CDR3 is 14 amino acids long. CDR3 loop: CASSYRGRIEKLFF. The DNA of the CDR3 is TGTGCCAGCAGCTACAGGGGGCGAATAGAAAAACTGTTTTTT.

This clone was found once. The chain couples TRBV4-2 to TRBJ2-7; 7 bases are shared with TRBD1. Germline values: CDR1 LGHNA, CDR2 YNFKEQ. Trimming at V came to 1 base and at J to 4 bases, leaving 7 bases not matched to a gene. The CDR3 extends over 15 amino acids. For the CDR3, the DNA is TGTGCCAGCAGCCAAGTAAGAACAGGGGATTACGAGCAGTACTTC. It specifies CASSQVRTGDYEQYF.

The CDR3 DNA sequence: TGTGCCAGCAGCCCCGGACTAGCGGGAGTATACGAGCAGTACTTC. Its translation: CASSPGLAGVYEQYF. The V and J genes are TRBV6-5 and TRBJ2-7; TRBD2 agrees at 13 bases. Germline V gene lookup returns CDR1 MNHEY and CDR2 SVGAGI. V was pared by 6 bases and J by 4 bases, with 6 bases of the junction left unmatched. This CDR3 is 15 amino acids long.

The rearrangement uses TRBV6-2 or TRBV6-3 and TRBJ2-3; 7 positions agree with TRBD2. Germline values: CDR1 MNHEY, CDR2 SVGEGT. This CDR3 is built from 19 residues. Trimming cost V 7 bases and J 2 bases; bases outside gene matches: 21. The CDR3 sequence is CASTPNSATTSKYTDTQYF. The DNA for the CDR3 is TGTGCCAGCACCCCGAACTCCGCAACGACTAGCAAGTACACAGATACGCAGTATTTT.

The chain combines TRBV28 with TRBJ1-1; weak D call: TRBD1 (5 bases). In germline, CDR1 is MDHEN, CDR2 SYDVKM. The CDR3 runs to 12 residues. V lost 8 bases and J lost 2, with 9 bases in between. The CDR3 DNA reads as TGTGCCAGCGGGGGGGGAAACACTGAAGCTTTCTTT. This sequence encodes CASGGGNTEAFF. Supplemented by reference TRBV28 and TRBJ1-1, the full variable domain reads DVKVTQSSRYLVKRTGEKVFLECVQDMDHENMFWYRQDPGLGLRLIYFSYDVKMKEKGDIPEGYSVSREKKERFSLILESASTNQTSMYLCASGGGNTEAFFGQGTRLTVV.

The genes are TRBV29-1 and TRBJ1-2; D not certain. Per the germline V gene, CDR1 is SQVTM and CDR2 is ANQGSEA. The CDR3 length is 13 residues. Trimming removed 2 bases from V and 0 bases from J, with 7 bases in between. CDR3 sequence reads: CSVEWGANYGYTF. The CDR3 bases are TGCAGCGTTGAATGGGGAGCTAACTATGGCTACACCTTC.

This clone has a handful of counts. This chain uses TRBV2 with TRBJ1-6; the match to TRBD1 covers 7 bases. Germline V gene lookup returns CDR1 SNHLY and CDR2 FYNNEI. V lost 10 bases, J lost 6 bases, and 6 bases stayed unmatched. This CDR3 is 13 amino acids long. The CDR3 here is CAIYRGSNSPLHF. As DNA, the CDR3 is TGTGCCATTTACAGGGGAAGTAATTCACCCCTCCACTTT.

The CDR3 sequence is CASSQGQLRYGYTF. DNA for the CDR3: TGTGCCAGCAGCCAAGGTCAACTACGCTATGGCTACACCTTC. The chain employs TRBV4-2 and TRBJ1-2; D not resolved. The V end lost 1 base, the J end lost 4 bases, and 10 bases lay between the germline ends. The germline gives CDR1 LGHNA, CDR2 YNFKEQ. The CDR3 has 14 amino acids.

V is TRBV11-1 and J is TRBJ2-2; 10 bases map to TRBD2. Germline values: CDR1 SGHAT, CDR2 FQDESV (reference sequence). The CDR3 is 15 residues long. Trimming at V came to 6 bases and at J to 4 bases, leaving 5 bases not matched to a gene. The CDR3 loop reads CASRAGGPGTGELFF. CDR3 nucleotides: TGTGCCAGCAGAGCGGGAGGGCCGGGCACCGGGGAGCTGTTTTTT.

The chain couples TRBV11-2 to TRBJ2-7, with D maybe TRBD2 (6 bases). Germline-derived CDR1 and CDR2 are SGHAT and FQNNGV. Trimming pared 1 base from V and 3 bases from J, leaving 13 bases between. CDR3 length equals 15 residues. The chain's CDR3 is CASSLGRGSGYEQYF. The CDR3 nucleotides are TGTGCCAGCAGCTTAGGTCGGGGTAGCGGCTACGAGCAGTACTTC.

This chain connects TRBV30 to TRBJ2-7; no reliable D call. Trimming pared 2 bases from V and 7 bases from J, leaving 9 bases between. This CDR3 has 11 amino acids. Germline V gives CDR1 GTSNPN, CDR2 SVGIG (reference sequence). CDR3 DNA: TGTGCCTGGAGTTTGCGATGGGAGCAGTACTTC. This sequence encodes CAWSLRWEQYF.

V usage is TRBV18 and J usage is TRBJ2-7; D ambiguous. V was shortened by 2 bases and J by 6 bases, with 8 bases between the two germline ends. CDR1 is KGHSH and CDR2 is LQKENI in the germline V gene. CDR3 length: 12 amino acids. The CDR3 spells CASSPISREQYF. The CDR3 DNA is TGTGCCAGCTCACCAATCTCCCGCGAGCAGTACTTC.

The V call is TRBV7-9, the J call TRBJ2-3; 8 bases line up with TRBD2. Trimming at V came to 4 bases and at J to 0 bases, leaving 15 bases not matched to a gene. Per the germline V gene, CDR1 is SEHNR and CDR2 is FQNEAQ (reference sequence). This CDR3 comprises 19 residues. This chain's CDR3 is CASSSFPGLGLDSTDTQYF. CDR3 bases: TGTGCCAGCAGCTCCTTCCCGGGACTAGGACTCGATAGCACAGATACGCAGTATTTT.